Here is one T cell receptor beta chain with its context. The data originate from a study of blood T cell repertoires in COVID-19. About the study: In each case, the material was cDNA or gDNA derived from T cells, B-cell-depleted T cells, or PBMCs.

The table came from immunoSEQ multiplex PCR; TCRdb's copy has only in-frame clones and leaves some out. This table has approximately 250,000 clones, over 75% appearing once. Per germline, CDR1 SSHAT and CDR2 FNYEAQ (reference sequence). The CDR3 length is 14 residues. V was pared by 5 bases and J by 7 bases, with 14 bases between. This clonotype was sampled from a woman in her 30s who had recovered from COVID-19. This rearrangement joins TRBV7-7 to TRBJ1-4; D perhaps matches TRBD1 (5 bases). Material for sequencing was PBMCs or T cells enriched from blood (not recorded which). The CDR3 here is CASSHTGRVEKLFF. The CDR3 DNA reads as TGTGCCAGCAGCCACACCGGCAGGGTTGAAAAACTGTTTTTT.